This T cell receptor beta chain comes out of a study of regulatory T cells in long-lasting Graves disease. Study-level points and caveats: The study found persistent patients shared more public clonotypes (roughly 2,600) than new patients (approximately 970).

This clonotype was recorded many times. Its cognate antigen is unknown. CDR3 length equals 16 residues. In germline, CDR1 is LGHNT, CDR2 FRNRAP. V lost 3 bases, J lost 6 bases, and 12 bases stayed unmatched. Time point here: newly diagnosed GD, antithyroid drugs for less than 3 months. The TCR library was prepared using RNA isolated from PBMCs. HTBI primers from iRepertoire and Arm-PCR of CDR3 regions yielded the TCR beta libraries. Original data processing: Spanning all samples, the identified segments comprised roughly 66 TRBV and more than 11 TRBJ. TCRdb re-derived calls from the multiplex PCR reads in MiXCR, one entry per CDR3 protein. TCRdb assigned the V and J calls; the authors' analysis was not used. Here the sample spans approximately 300,000 distinct CDR3 sequences, approximately 20% being singletons.

The specimen was peripheral blood mononuclear cells (PBMCs), collected at new diagnosis, from a patient treated with antithyroid drugs. This sequence was found in a female donor with Graves disease. The chain combines TRBV12-5 with TRBJ1-2, with 8 bases that match TRBD1. The CDR3 coding sequence is TGTGCTAGTGGTTTCCCGCCCTCAGGACAGGGCAATGGCTACACCTTC. It yields the protein CASGFPPSGQGNGYTF. The entire variable domain, with the rest obtained from reference TRBV12-5 and TRBJ1-2, is as follows: DARVTQTPRHKVTEMGQEVTMRCQPILGHNTVFWYRQTMMQGLELLAYFRNRAPLDDSGMPKDRFSAEMPDATLATLKIQPSEPRDSAVYFCASGFPPSGQGNGYTFGSGTRLTVV.